This TCR beta chain was sequenced in a study of control samples from healthy donors and cancer patients. This table comes from immunoSEQ multiplex PCR, and its TCRdb copy is limited to in-frame clones, with some not included. The data show fewer than 6,000 clones, with about four fifths seen just once and 7.1% held by the top ten. In its sample, this clone was seen once. The TCR originated in a female donor with lung cancer. Source material: formalin-fixed, paraffin-embedded tissue.

CDR3 in DNA: TGTGCCAGCAGCTCCGGACAAAAGGGGGAGCAGTACTTC. It codes for CASSSGQKGEQYF. This chain connects TRBV7-2 to TRBJ2-7, with a possible D match to TRBD1 (5 bases). The length of the CDR3 is 13 residues. CDR1 SGHTA and CDR2 FQGNSA come from the germline V gene. Trimming removed 4 bases from V and 7 bases from J, with 14 bases in between.